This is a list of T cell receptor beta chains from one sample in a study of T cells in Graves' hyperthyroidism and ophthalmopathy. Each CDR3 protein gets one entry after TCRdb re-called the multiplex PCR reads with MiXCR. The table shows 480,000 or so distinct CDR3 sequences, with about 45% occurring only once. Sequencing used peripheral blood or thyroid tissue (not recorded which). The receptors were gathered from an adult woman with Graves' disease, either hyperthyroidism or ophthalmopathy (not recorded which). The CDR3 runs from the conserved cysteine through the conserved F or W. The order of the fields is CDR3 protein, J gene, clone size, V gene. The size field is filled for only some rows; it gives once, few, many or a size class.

CASSNGNSGTGELFF | TRBJ2-2 | NA | TRBV10-1
CASGPQLSSGNTVYF | TRBJ1-3 | once | TRBV7-2
CASGLSSGANVLTF | TRBJ2-6 | many | TRBV7-2
CSARFSGRINEQFF | TRBJ2-1 | NA | TRBV20-1
CASSRNGERGYTF | TRBJ1-2 | many | TRBV5-1
CSVAGDSNGPYEQYF | TRBJ2-7 | few | TRBV29-1
CASSGDRPAEQYF | TRBJ2-7 | NA | TRBV9
CASSEGIRAQPQHF | TRBJ1-5 | NA | TRBV19
CASSLPRNTIYF | TRBJ1-3 | NA | TRBV7-2
CASSVGAWGYTF | TRBJ1-2 | NA | TRBV2
CASSLASAGGYNEQFF | TRBJ2-1 | NA | TRBV7-2
CSAPPIAGIYEQYF | TRBJ2-7 | many | TRBV20-1
CASSPSKVGELFF | TRBJ2-2 | NA | TRBV18
CASSTITGVGKLFF | TRBJ1-4 | NA | TRBV7-8
CASVPTGLNTEAFF | TRBJ1-1 | few | TRBV12-3/TRBV12-4
CALATGPDSPLHF | TRBJ1-6 | many | TRBV30
CASSPSGAPHAYGYTF | TRBJ1-2 | NA | TRBV12-3/TRBV12-4
CASSKDRGRGNQPQHF | TRBJ1-5 | NA | TRBV10-2
CSARVGGAGNQPQHF | TRBJ1-5 | many | TRBV20-1
CASSEDRGRSNQPQHF | TRBJ1-5 | NA | TRBV2
CASSNQLNTEAFF | TRBJ1-1 | many | TRBV4-1
CASRLAPGFSEAFF | TRBJ1-1 | NA | TRBV7-2
CASSPPGTSGRNEQYF | TRBJ2-7 | many | TRBV7-9
CASSPEGQGVYGYTF | TRBJ1-2 | many | TRBV4-3
CASSSVRGGTKAHEQYF | TRBJ2-7 | NA | TRBV7-6
CAISDGSNYGYTF | TRBJ1-2 | many | TRBV10-3
CASMDPGVGANVLTF | TRBJ2-6 | NA | TRBV2
CASSEALIQGGYTF | TRBJ1-2 | many | TRBV2
CASSQDLGFGTGELFF | TRBJ2-2 | NA | TRBV7-9
CASSLWTGGETQYF | TRBJ2-5 | many | TRBV13
CASSELQGNTGELFF | TRBJ2-2 | NA | TRBV6-1
CASSLLAGDTGELFF | TRBJ2-2 | NA | TRBV7-9
CSARGDRGLPGELFF | TRBJ2-2 | many | TRBV20-1
CASSLSGGLSYEQYF | TRBJ2-7 | many | TRBV7-3
CAWKRTGGDSPLHF | TRBJ1-6 | few | TRBV30
CASSPTGPGGEQYF | TRBJ2-7 | few | TRBV7-2
CASSFRGAGGSYEQYF | TRBJ2-7 | NA | TRBV7-6
CASSLLPGARSYNSPLHF | TRBJ1-6 | NA | TRBV19
CASSEVDGRGNTGELFF | TRBJ2-2 | few | TRBV25-1
CASSGPDRAYF | TRBJ2-3 | NA | TRBV6-1
CATSRAPGQGVPRTQHF | TRBJ1-5 | NA | TRBV15
CASSKAGIEETQYF | TRBJ2-5 | NA | TRBV7-2
CAISASINNSPLHF | TRBJ1-6 | once | TRBV10-3
CASSLQAGARTEAFF | TRBJ1-1 | NA | TRBV7-2
CASSQEPTSYEQYF | TRBJ2-7 | NA | TRBV7-9
CASSPFGGSTEAFF | TRBJ1-1 | many | TRBV5-1
CASSLPTGKAFF | TRBJ1-1 | NA | TRBV5-5
CAISAQKGLSNQPQHF | TRBJ1-5 | NA | TRBV10-3
CASSQGDRAFQETQYF | TRBJ2-5 | many | TRBV14
CSASDMSQETQYF | TRBJ2-5 | many | TRBV20-1
CASSVNGGEQYF | TRBJ2-7 | NA | TRBV9
CASSVHWLAGEEQYF | TRBJ2-7 | many | TRBV9
CASSGLVIETQYF | TRBJ2-5 | NA | TRBV28